This T cell receptor (beta chain) was observed in a study of blood T cell repertoires in COVID-19. Study-wide background: Some COVID-19 samples were acute and others convalescent; all came from the United States, Italy and Spain.

V was trimmed by 0 bases and J by 6 bases, leaving 9 bases between them. This CDR3 comprises 13 residues. Germline loops: CDR1 WNHNN, CDR2 SYGVQD (reference sequence). Assay used: immunoSEQ multiplex PCR; TCRdb lists only in-frame clones, some missing. Found here are approximately 90,000 clones, 65% to 80% of them singletons; the top ten hold around 11%. Input material: peripheral blood. This chain links TRBV10-1 with TRBJ2-7; TRBD2 might be the D (6 bases). The sequence was obtained from a man aged 70-80 years with acute or convalescent COVID-19. The CDR3 nucleotides are TGCGCCAGCAGTGAGTCGCGGGGAACCGAGCAGTACTTC. Its translation: CASSESRGTEQYF.